These 5 T cell receptor beta chains share one sample of origin, sequenced in a study of T cells in Graves' hyperthyroidism and ophthalmopathy. The TCR beta CDR3 regions underwent amplification using RNA transcripts as the source. HTBI primers were the set used in a first-round RT-PCR of the TCR CDR3. A single record per CDR3 protein comes from TCRdb applying MiXCR to the multiplex PCR reads. The sample consists of 490,000 or so distinct CDR3 sequences, 46% of them appearing once. The sequenced material came from peripheral blood or thyroid tissue (not recorded which). These receptors were obtained from an adult woman with Graves' disease, either hyperthyroidism or ophthalmopathy (not recorded which).

This clonotype appeared many times. This chain joins TRBV2 and TRBJ1-1; D is unclear. Germline lookup yields CDR1 SNHLY and CDR2 FYNNEI. CDR3 length: 13 amino acids. V lost 6 bases and J 1 base, leaving 9 bases between the germline ends. The CDR3 protein is CASRLVANTEAFF. In nucleotides, the CDR3 is TGTGCCAGCAGATTGGTTGCGAACACTGAAGCTTTCTTT. The full variable domain, in which reference TRBV2 and TRBJ1-1 provide the parts outside the CDR3, is EPEVTQTPSHQVTQMGQEVILRCVPISNHLYFYWYRQILGQKVEFLVSFYNNEISEKSEIFDDQFSVERPDGSNFTLKIRSTKLEDSAMYFCASRLVANTEAFFGQGTRLTVV.

This chain joins TRBV5-1 and TRBJ2-7, with D tentatively TRBD2 (6 bases). V was pared by 7 bases and J by 1 base, with 15 bases between. Per the germline V gene, CDR1 is SGHRS and CDR2 is YFSETQ. This CDR3 comprises 14 residues. The CDR3 DNA sequence: TGCGCCAGCTCCCGGTTCGCGGGGTCCTACGAGCAGTACTTC. Its protein product is CASSRFAGSYEQYF.

This chain connects TRBV7-9 to TRBJ2-7, with D maybe TRBD1 (6 bases). This CDR3 comprises 14 residues. Per germline, CDR1 SEHNR and CDR2 FQNEAQ (reference sequence). Trimming took off 6 bases at V and 6 bases at J, with 18 bases between the two ends. DNA for the CDR3: TGTGCCAGCAGTTCCGACAGGCCCGGCACCGAGCAGTACTTC. This encodes CASSSDRPGTEQYF. Variable domain in full (rest from reference TRBV7-9 and TRBJ2-7): DTGVSQNPRHKITKRGQNVTFRCDPISEHNRLYWYRQTLGQGPEFLTYFQNEAQLEKSRLLSDRFSAERPKGSFSTLEIQRTEQGDSAMYLCASSSDRPGTEQYFGPGTRLTVT.

The chain combines TRBV10-2 with TRBJ1-1, with a tentative D call TRBD1 (5 bases). The CDR3 length is 16 residues. The germline V gene has CDR1 WSHSY and CDR2 SAAADI. The V and J ends lost 6 bases and 6 bases respectively, with 23 bases between them. CDR3 residues: CASSQARAGFNAEAFF. CDR3 bases: TGCGCCAGCAGCCAGGCCCGGGCAGGGTTTAACGCTGAAGCTTTCTTT.

Details on this clonotype: One base away lies a much larger clone, so this may be a sequencing read error. This rearrangement joins TRBV7-9 to TRBJ2-5; 9 bases fit TRBD1. The J segment lost 7 bases and the V segment lost 1 base, leaving 7 bases of the junction unmatched. The CDR3 spans 15 residues. Germline assignment: CDR1 SEHNR and CDR2 FQNEAQ (reference sequence). The CDR3 is CASSLGTGVLGTQYF. The CDR3, as DNA: TGTGCCAGCAGCTTAGGGACAGGGGTACTAGGGACCCAGTACTTC.